This T cell receptor beta chain was identified in a study of early T cells in non-severe SARS-CoV-2 infection. A single record per CDR3 protein comes from TCRdb applying MiXCR to the 5' RACE reads. Counted here are tens of thousands of distinct CDR3 sequences, around 5.2% occurring once; the ten biggest clones make up roughly 7%. CDR3 length equals 11 residues. CDR1 and CDR2 (germline): SGHKS, YYEKEE (reference sequence). V lost 1 base, J lost 14 bases, and 7 bases lay in between. This clonotype was counted at least ten times. This chain uses TRBV5-5 with TRBJ1-6, with D tentatively TRBD1 (5 bases). The TCR sequence derives from an adult who was a healthcare worker with PCR-confirmed SARS-CoV-2 infection or an uninfected control (not recorded which). The source material was whole blood. CDR3 protein: CASSLLQALHF. CDR3 bases: TGTGCCAGCAGCTTGTTACAGGCCCTCCACTTT.